Sequencing of this TCR beta chain was carried out in a study of blood T cell repertoires in COVID-19 (TCRdb year 2020). Turning to the overall study: Collaborator samples came from the United States, Italy and Spain and covered acute and convalescent phases of COVID-19. The repertoires were made available in a free public database intended to serve as a resource for research on the immune response to SARS-CoV-2. The material from the prospective study consisted of cDNA or gDNA derived from T cells, B-cell-depleted T cells, or PBMCs. Nearly every sample came with metadata listing a de-identified subject ID, COVID-19 status, age in years and sex. The samples were drawn from the first 160 participants of the ongoing ImmuneRACE study and from some 1,300 subjects provided by 6 global collaborators. The dataset comprised deeply sampled blood TCRbeta repertoires from subjects exposed to, actively infected with, or recovered from COVID-19. Where available, HLA class I and class II types were taken from metadata supplied by the sample provider and were not determined by assay-based typing.

TCRbeta CDR3 regions were amplified from genomic DNA by means of the immunoSEQ Assay, a bias-controlled multiplex PCR. The original methods were these. Within the assay, amplification of reference gene primers was used to estimate how many nucleated cells each sample contained. To quantify the absolute abundance of each unique TCRbeta CDR3 rearrangement, sequence reads were collapsed and filtered. For each sample, productive Simpson clonality was calculated by taking the square root of Simpson's diversity index across productive rearrangements. As stored in TCRdb, this immuneACCESS dataset retains in-frame rearrangements with V and J assigned. A fraction of the clones does not appear; measured against another copy, unresolved V genes explain less than half of the discrepancy, and the remainder lacks a known reason. That table gives V, J and clone size, and the DNA gave D and trimming. The sample contains about 320,000 clones, approximately 82% of them found a single time. The top ten constitute about 1.2% of the sample.

In the case of this clone: Its antigen target is currently unknown. There are no base qualities to consult, and no much larger clone falls within one base.

In the germline V gene, CDR1 corresponds to SGHDN and CDR2 to FVKESK. Germline trimming amounts to 4 bases on V and 7 bases on J, with 15 as the count of junction bases outside the gene matches. The CDR3 numbers 18 residues from cysteine through phenylalanine. Only CDR3 DNA is held: 54 bases, read in frame from base 1. The study at large found these results: Clinical and demographic metadata were provided uncurated, with the amount varying by source and participant.

Whole blood was collected in K2EDTA tubes by collaborating institutions according to the institutions' own protocols. For TCRbeta analysis, collaborator samples were shipped as frozen whole blood, as isolated PBMCs, or as DNA extracted from either sample type. The clonotype was recovered from a woman aged 50 to 65 with acute or convalescent COVID-19. The V and J segments used are TRBV14 and TRBJ2-7, with 14 bases aligning to TRBD2. The sequencing sample was made of peripheral blood. The nucleotide sequence reads as follows: TGTGCCAGCAGCCCCCGACTAGCGGGAGGGCCACTGGGAGAAGAGCAGTACTTC. The translation is CASSPRLAGGPLGEEQYF.